A single sample gave rise to the 3 T cell receptor beta chains below, sequenced in a study of CD8+CD57+ T cells in acquired aplastic anemia. The authors sequenced patients whose flow cytometry had shown CD8+CD57+ cell expansion. According to the study, genomic DNA was the template for TCR beta VDJ and CDR3 profiling. TCRdb redid the calling of the reads with MiXCR, one entry per CDR3 protein. The sample carries over 150,000 distinct CDR3 sequences, roughly half recorded once. The sequenced sample consisted of sorted CD4+, CD8+, or CD8+CD57+ T cells (not recorded which) from PBMCs. Every receptor here comes from a human donor with aplastic anemia.

This clonotype was observed many times. The chain carries TRBV4-1 and TRBJ2-7, with a weak D call TRBD1 (6 bases). Between the trimmed V and J ends, which lost 0 bases and 5 bases, there was a span of 8 bases. This CDR3 has 13 residues. Germline loops: CDR1 MGHRA, CDR2 YSYEKL. The CDR3, as DNA: TGCGCCAGCAGCCAAGAGGGGGCCCACGAGCAGTACTTC. This encodes CASSQEGAHEQYF.

The chain has TRBV6-1 and TRBJ2-2; possibly TRBD1 for D (5 bases). V shed 8 bases and J shed 0 bases, with 19 bases lying between them. This CDR3 contains 17 residues. The germline V gene has CDR1 MNHNS and CDR2 SASEGT. Written as DNA, the CDR3 is TGTGCCAGCCAGGGTCCCCAGGGCTGTGCGAACACCGGGGAGCTGTTTTTT. Translation gives CASQGPQGCANTGELFF.

This clonotype showed up many times. V usage is TRBV6-6 and J usage is TRBJ2-1, with D possibly being TRBD1 or TRBD2 (5 bases each). The CDR3 consists of 15 residues. In germline, CDR1 is MNHNY, CDR2 SVGAGI (reference sequence). V lost 2 bases to trimming and J lost 7 bases, with 15 bases between them. Here the CDR3 DNA reads TGTGCCAGCAGTTACGAGGAAGAGGGGCGGAATGAGCAGTTCTTC. Its protein product is CASSYEEEGRNEQFF.